Presented here are 8 T cell receptor beta chains from one specimen sequenced in a study of blood T cell repertoires in COVID-19 (dated by TCRdb to 2018 to 2020). The library was built by means of the immunoSEQ multiplex PCR assay. The table comes from immuneACCESS by way of TCRdb, which keeps in-frame sequences with V and J called. Part of the clones is missing from these tables; in studies checked, under half for an unresolved V gene and the rest for unknown reasons. This sample gives a few hundred thousand clones in total; 80% to 90% of them show up just once. The ten largest clonotypes hold around 1.3% of the sample. Material for sequencing was peripheral blood. All receptors derive from a man aged 35-49 years with acute or convalescent COVID-19.

The CDR3 here is CASNVLAGGQGTQYF. The CDR3, as DNA: TGTGCCAGCAACGTCTTAGCGGGGGGCCAGGGTACGCAGTATTTT. The chain couples TRBV6-5 to TRBJ2-3, with TRBD2 identical over 10 bases. V shed 7 bases and J 8 bases; nucleotides not matched to a gene: 12. CDR1 is MNHEY, CDR2 SVGAGI, per germline. The CDR3 length is 15 residues.

The genes are TRBV6-1 and TRBJ2-3; D may be TRBD2 (6 bases). Germline lookup yields CDR1 MNHNS and CDR2 SASEGT. Between the trimmed V and J ends, which lost 1 base and 0 bases, there was a span of 8 bases. The CDR3 has 15 amino acids. For the CDR3, the DNA is TGTGCCAGCAGTGAAGGGAGCGGGAGCACAGATACGCAGTATTTT. It codes for CASSEGSGSTDTQYF.

As regards this clone: Other nucleotide sequences from this sample produce the same CDR3. This chain links TRBV5-1 with TRBJ1-1; TRBD1 matches 10 bases. Germline V gene sequence: CDR1 SGHRS, CDR2 YFSETQ. The CDR3 is 14 residues long. V shed 0 bases, J shed 4 bases, and the junction held 0 bases outside the gene matches. CDR3 in DNA: TGCGCCAGCAGCTTGGGGACAGGGGGCACTGAAGCTTTCTTT. This codes for CASSLGTGGTEAFF.

V and J are TRBV5-1 and TRBJ2-3; 8 positions match TRBD2. The CDR3 covers 15 residues. Germline assignment: CDR1 SGHRS and CDR2 YFSETQ. The trim removed 3 bases at V and 6 bases at J, leaving 9 bases unmatched. The CDR3 DNA sequence: TGCGCCAGCAGCTCCCTCGGGGGGGCAGGGGATACGCAGTATTTT. This encodes CASSSLGGAGDTQYF. Combining the CDR3 with reference TRBV5-1 and TRBJ2-3 gives the whole variable domain KAGVTQTPRYLIKTRGQQVTLSCSPISGHRSVSWYQQTPGQGLQFLFEYFSETQRNKGNFPGRFSGRQFSNSRSEMNVSTLELGDSALYLCASSSLGGAGDTQYFGPGTRLTVL.

This sequence joins TRBV19 and TRBJ1-5, with 9 bases that match TRBD1. The junction had 2 bases not matched to a gene; V was cut back by 0 bases and J by 2 bases. CDR1 is LNHDA and CDR2 is SQIVND in the germline V gene (reference sequence). The length of the CDR3 is 16 residues. The CDR3 loop reads CASSIDRTGGNQPQHF. The CDR3 DNA reads as TGTGCCAGTAGTATAGATCGGACAGGGGGCAATCAGCCCCAGCATTTT.

The rearrangement links TRBV5-4 to TRBJ2-5; TRBD1 aligns across 9 bases. CDR1 is SGHNT and CDR2 is YYREEE in the germline V gene (reference sequence). This CDR3 has 14 residues. J was trimmed by 1 base and V by 4 bases; bases with no gene match: 2. CDR3 loop: CASSTGQGQETQYF. For the CDR3, the DNA is TGTGCCAGCAGCACGGGACAGGGCCAAGAGACCCAGTACTTC. The full variable domain, with the rest looked up from reference TRBV5-4 and TRBJ2-5, is ETGVTQSPTHLIKTRGQQVTLRCSSQSGHNTVSWYQQALGQGPQFIFQYYREEENGRGNFPPRFSGLQFPNYSSELNVNALELDDSALYLCASSTGQGQETQYFGPGTRLLVL.

The J gene is TRBJ2-4, the V gene TRBV27, with D perhaps TRBD2 (7 bases). Trimming cost V 8 bases and J 6 bases, with 14 bases left between them. Germline CDR1 is MNHEY and CDR2 is SMNVEV (reference sequence). CDR3 size: 13 residues. The CDR3 is CASGLDRLNIQYF. The CDR3 DNA reads TGTGCCAGCGGACTAGACAGGTTAAACATTCAGTACTTC.

This clone was recorded only once. The chain has TRBV10-1 and TRBJ2-5; 8 bases line up with TRBD1. The length of the CDR3 is 13 residues. Germline V gene sequence: CDR1 WNHNN, CDR2 SYGVQD (reference sequence). V was clipped by 5 bases and J by 5 bases; unmatched bases: 4. The DNA for the CDR3 is TGCGCCAGCAGTATGGACAGGGATGAGACCCAGTACTTC. Translating it yields CASSMDRDETQYF.